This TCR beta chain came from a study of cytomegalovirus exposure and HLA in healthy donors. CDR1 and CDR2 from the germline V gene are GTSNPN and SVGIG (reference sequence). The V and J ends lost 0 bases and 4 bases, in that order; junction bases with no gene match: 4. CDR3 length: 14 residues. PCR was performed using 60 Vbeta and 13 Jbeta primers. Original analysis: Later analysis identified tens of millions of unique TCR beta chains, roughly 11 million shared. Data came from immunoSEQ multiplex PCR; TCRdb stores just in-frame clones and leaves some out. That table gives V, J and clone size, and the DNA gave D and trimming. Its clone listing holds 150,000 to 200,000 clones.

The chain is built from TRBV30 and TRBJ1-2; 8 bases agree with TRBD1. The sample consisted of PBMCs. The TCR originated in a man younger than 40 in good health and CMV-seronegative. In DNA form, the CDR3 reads TGTGCCTGGAGTGTTCCAGGGGGCAGCTATGGCTACACCTTC. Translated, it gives CAWSVPGGSYGYTF.